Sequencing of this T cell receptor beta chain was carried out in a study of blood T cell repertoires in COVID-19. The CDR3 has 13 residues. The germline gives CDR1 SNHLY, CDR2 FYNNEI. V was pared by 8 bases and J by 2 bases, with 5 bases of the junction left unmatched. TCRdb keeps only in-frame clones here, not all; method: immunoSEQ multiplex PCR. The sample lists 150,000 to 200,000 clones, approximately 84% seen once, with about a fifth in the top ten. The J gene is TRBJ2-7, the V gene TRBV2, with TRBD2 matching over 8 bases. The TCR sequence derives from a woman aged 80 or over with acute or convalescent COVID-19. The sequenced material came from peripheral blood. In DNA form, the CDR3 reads TGTGCCAGCGCTCCGGGACTAGCCTACGAGCAGTACTTC. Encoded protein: CASAPGLAYEQYF.